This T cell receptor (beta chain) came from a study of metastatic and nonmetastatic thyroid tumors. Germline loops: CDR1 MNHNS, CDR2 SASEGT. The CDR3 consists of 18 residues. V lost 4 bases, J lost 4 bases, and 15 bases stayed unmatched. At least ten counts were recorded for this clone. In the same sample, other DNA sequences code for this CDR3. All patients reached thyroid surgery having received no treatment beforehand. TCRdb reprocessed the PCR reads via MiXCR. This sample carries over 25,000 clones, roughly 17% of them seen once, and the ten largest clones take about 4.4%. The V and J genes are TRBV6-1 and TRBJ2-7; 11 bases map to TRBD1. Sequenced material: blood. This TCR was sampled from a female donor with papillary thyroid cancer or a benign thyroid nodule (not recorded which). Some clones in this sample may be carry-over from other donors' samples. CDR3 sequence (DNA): TGTGCCAGCAGTGCGACTCTAGTGGACAGGGGGCAAGAGTACGAGCAGTACTTC. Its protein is CASSATLVDRGQEYEQYF.